Described below is a single T cell receptor (beta chain) sequence and its context. These data are taken from a study of post-analysis software for immune sequencing data. Study-level information: Disease trajectories encompassed relapsing-remitting, secondary progressive and progressive-relapsing multiple sclerosis.

Built from TCR beta cDNA, the libraries had unique molecular identifiers in them. The T cell input of 1 to 10 million gave about 500,000 cDNA molecules. One entry per CDR3 protein, called by TCRdb with MiXCR from the PCR reads. The data contain approximately 460,000 distinct CDR3 sequences, over 35% of them singletons. This TCR derives from a girl aged 5-17 years with multiple sclerosis. The sample comprised blood.

CDR3 nucleotides: TGCGCCAGCAGCCCGGGACAGAGAGACAAAAACATTCAGTACTTC. It encodes CASSPGQRDKNIQYF. The V and J genes are TRBV4-3 and TRBJ2-4, with TRBD1 identical over 7 bases. Germline trimming cut 4 bases from V and 3 bases from J; bases unmatched to any gene: 6. The CDR3 loop spans 15 amino acids. Germline V lookup: CDR1 LGHNA, CDR2 YSLEER.